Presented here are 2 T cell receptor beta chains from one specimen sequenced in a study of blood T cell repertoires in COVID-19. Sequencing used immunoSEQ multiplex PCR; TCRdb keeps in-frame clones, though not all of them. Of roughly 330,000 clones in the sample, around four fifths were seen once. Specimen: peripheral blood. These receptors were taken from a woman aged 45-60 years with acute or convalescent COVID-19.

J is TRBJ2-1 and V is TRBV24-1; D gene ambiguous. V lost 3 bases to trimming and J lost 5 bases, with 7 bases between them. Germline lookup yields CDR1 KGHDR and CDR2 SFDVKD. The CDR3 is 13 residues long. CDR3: CATSDQFHNEQFF. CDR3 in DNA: TGTGCCACCAGTGATCAGTTCCACAATGAGCAGTTCTTC.

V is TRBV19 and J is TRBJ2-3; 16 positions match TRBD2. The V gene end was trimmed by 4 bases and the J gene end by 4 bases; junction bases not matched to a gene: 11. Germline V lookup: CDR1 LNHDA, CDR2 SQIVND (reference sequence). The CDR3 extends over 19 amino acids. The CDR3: CASSRGLAGGQFLADTQYF. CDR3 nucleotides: TGTGCCAGTAGTAGGGGACTAGCGGGAGGGCAATTCTTAGCAGATACGCAGTATTTT.